This entry features one TCR beta chain sequence. What it recognizes is unknown. This sample is drawn from a study of graft-versus-host responses after intestinal transplantation. The method was immunoSEQ multiplex PCR; TCRdb's version includes in-frame clones alone and lacks a portion of them. The data show tens of thousands of clones, just over 90% seen once. Study-wide results and caveats: GvH clones detected in recipient marrow included some appearing first in ileum or blood.

The CDR3 runs to 12 residues. Germline trimming cut 9 bases from V and 4 bases from J; bases unmatched to any gene: 5. Germline loops: CDR1 LNHDA, CDR2 SQIVND (reference sequence). Sample: unstimulated CD8+ T cells sorted from spleen or lymph node cells, taken before intestinal transplant. V is TRBV19 and J is TRBJ2-7; 8 positions agree with TRBD1. This clonotype was obtained from a human donor who received an intestinal transplant. The CDR3 sequence is CASEGQGYEQYF. In DNA, the CDR3 is TGTGCCAGCGAAGGACAGGGATACGAGCAGTACTTC.